What follows are 24 T cell receptor beta chains derived from one specimen sequenced in a study of Ad26.COV2.S vaccination and SARS-CoV-2 variants (dated by TCRdb to the early 2020s). The label giving this sample's time point can be read as: individuals recovered from natural SARS-CoV-2 infection. Library generation was performed with the immunoSEQ multiplex PCR assay. The source is immuneACCESS, and TCRdb retained only in-frame sequences with V and J called. Part of the clones is not carried over; for the studies checked, unresolved V genes explain less than half of this, and the remainder is unexplained. In all, the sample holds more than 150,000 clones, and roughly 89% of those were seen once. The ten largest clonotypes hold 5.9% of the sample. The source material was peripheral blood, sampled after recovery from COVID-19. The source is a human donor who had recovered from COVID-19.

The chain is built from TRBV5-1 and TRBJ2-3, with D maybe TRBD1 (6 bases). CDR3 length: 15 residues. The V and J ends lost 7 bases and 1 base respectively, with 16 bases between them. CDR1 SGHRS and CDR2 YFSETQ come from the germline V gene. The CDR3 protein is CASSIGTSGTDTQYF. The CDR3 DNA reads TGCGCCAGCTCTATTGGGACATCGGGCACAGATACGCAGTATTTT.

A word on this clone: Other DNA sequences from this sample encode an identical CDR3 as well. V usage is TRBV4-1 and J usage is TRBJ2-2; no definite D call. The germline V gene encodes CDR1 MGHRA and CDR2 YSYEKL. This CDR3 region has 14 residues. V lost 2 bases and J lost 3, with 7 bases in between. CDR3 DNA sequence: TGCGCCAGCAGCCAACGGGCCCACACCGGGGAGCTGTTTTTT. Translation gives CASSQRAHTGELFF.

This chain connects TRBV23-1 to TRBJ2-2; D perhaps matches TRBD2 (5 bases). TRBV23-1 is reported as an ORF; its role is uncertain. This CDR3 spans 14 amino acids. The CDR3 loop reads CAYFAGSNTGELFF. DNA of the CDR3: TGCGCGTATTTCGCGGGTTCGAACACCGGGGAGCTGTTTTTT.

The gene calls are TRBV10-3 and TRBJ1-5, with unresolved D. This CDR3 comprises 13 residues. Trimming stripped 5 bases from V and 0 bases from J, with 5 bases between. Germline CDR1 ENHRY, CDR2 SYGVKD. The CDR3 DNA is TGTGCCATCAGTTACGATAGCAATCAGCCCCAGCATTTT. Translation gives CAISYDSNQPQHF.

V usage is TRBV1 and J usage is TRBJ2-1. TRBV1 is a known pseudogene. This CDR3 region has 14 residues. CDR3 sequence reads: CTSFPPPLRDEQFF. The CDR3 DNA follows: TGCACCAGCTTTCCCCCCCCGCTAAGGGATGAGCAGTTCTTC.

CDR3 bases: TGTGCCAGCAGTGAAGGAGGGGGGAGCAATGAGCAGTTCTTC. Its protein is CASSEGGGSNEQFF. The chain uses TRBV6-4 and TRBJ2-1; D is perhaps TRBD1 or TRBD2 (6 bases each). With 3 bases removed from V and 6 bases from J, the gap between germline ends came to 12 bases. Germline V gene data show CDR1 as MRHNA and CDR2 as SNTAGT. This CDR3 has 14 residues.

This clone has more than one count but fewer than ten. The chain uses TRBV7-8 and TRBJ2-2, with D possibly being TRBD1 (5 bases). V lost 5 bases and J lost 0, with 13 bases in between. There are 16 residues in the CDR3. CDR1 is SGHVS and CDR2 is FQNEAQ in the germline V gene. The CDR3 spells CASSQSTGPNTGELFF. The CDR3 coding sequence is TGTGCCAGCAGCCAGAGTACAGGTCCGAACACCGGGGAGCTGTTTTTT.

This chain links TRBV19 with TRBJ1-4; tentatively, D is TRBD1 (6 bases). The germline V gene encodes CDR1 LNHDA and CDR2 SQIVND (reference sequence). The CDR3 length is 16 residues. V lost 6 bases and J lost 7, with 21 bases in between. The CDR3 DNA follows: TGTGCCAGTAGAGCGAGGGGGGCAGGGCGAACTGAAAAACTGTTTTTT. It yields the protein CASRARGAGRTEKLFF.

The rearrangement uses TRBV29-1 and TRBJ1-2; D gene ambiguous. The V gene lost 2 bases and the J gene lost 8 bases, with 12 bases spanning the gap. Germline V lookup: CDR1 SQVTM, CDR2 ANQGSEA. The CDR3 runs 12 residues. The CDR3 spells CSVERASMGYTF. Here the CDR3 DNA reads TGCAGCGTTGAAAGGGCTAGTATGGGCTACACCTTC.

The chain carries TRBV27 and TRBJ2-1, with TRBD2 matching 7 bases. Germline lookup yields CDR1 MNHEY and CDR2 SMNVEV (reference sequence). V trimming: 6 bases; J trimming: 8 bases; junction bases outside the gene matches: 7. The CDR3 extends over 13 amino acids. This CDR3 reads CASSQTSLHEQFF. In DNA form, the CDR3 reads TGTGCCAGCAGCCAGACTAGCCTGCATGAGCAGTTCTTC.

V gene TRBV19 combines with J gene TRBJ1-1, with D perhaps TRBD1 (5 bases). This CDR3 is built from 14 residues. The V and J ends lost 3 bases and 3 bases respectively, with 11 bases between them. The germline CDR1 and CDR2 sequences are LNHDA and SQIVND (reference sequence). The CDR3: CASSMTAGDTEAFF. The CDR3 nucleotides read TGTGCCAGTAGTATGACAGCGGGAGACACTGAAGCTTTCTTT.

V and J are TRBV5-6 and TRBJ1-1; TRBD1 might be the D (5 bases). The CDR3 has 13 amino acids. Germline loops: CDR1 SGHDT, CDR2 YYEEEE. The germline V and J ends were trimmed by 4 bases and 5 bases, with 12 bases remaining between them. The DNA for the CDR3 is TGTGCCAGCAGCCCGGACACCCGGACTGAAGCTTTCTTT. The encoded protein is CASSPDTRTEAFF. Full variable domain (missing parts from reference TRBV5-6 and TRBJ1-1): DAGVTQSPTHLIKTRGQQVTLRCSPKSGHDTVSWYQQALGQGPQFIFQYYEEEERQRGNFPDRFSGHQFPNYSSELNVNALLLGDSALYLCASSPDTRTEAFFGQGTRLTVV.

J is TRBJ1-2 and V is TRBV6-8; D remains unclear. In germline, CDR1 is MNHGY, CDR2 SAAAGT. Trimming left V 7 bases short and J 4 bases short, with 16 bases between. This CDR3 has 14 residues. The CDR3 region has the DNA TGTGCCAGCACCCACGAAAGGGATCGCTATGGCTACACCTTC. Its protein is CASTHERDRYGYTF.

This clone has just one count. The V gene is TRBV29-1, the J gene TRBJ1-1; D not resolved. The V gene's germline CDR1 is SQVTM and CDR2 ANQGSEA. The CDR3 has 12 residues. V lost 7 bases and J lost 8, with 17 bases in between. The CDR3 DNA follows: TGCAGCGCCGTATGGACGCGCCGGGAAGCTTTCTTT. Protein product: CSAVWTRREAFF.

This clone was counted a few times. The V gene is TRBV4-2, the J gene TRBJ2-2; 8 bases fit TRBD2. Germline CDR1 reads LGHNA; CDR2 reads YNFKEQ. V shed 0 bases and J 2 bases; nucleotides not matched to a gene: 8. The CDR3 totals 18 residues. DNA of the CDR3: TGTGCCAGCAGCCAAGATCTCGGGGGACTAGTTAACACCGGGGAGCTGTTTTTT. Translated: CASSQDLGGLVNTGELFF.

The chain combines TRBV5-1 with TRBJ2-5; TRBD2 matches at 8 bases. The CDR3 loop spans 14 amino acids. Trimming took 1 base from V and 3 from J; bases not matched to a gene: 2. The germline V gene has CDR1 SGHRS and CDR2 YFSETQ. The CDR3 is CASSLSSGEETQYF. In nucleotides, the CDR3 is TGCGCCAGCAGCTTGAGTAGCGGGGAAGAGACCCAGTACTTC.

The chain carries TRBV27 and TRBJ2-7; TRBD1 matches 11 bases. The CDR3 is 16 residues long. Germline values: CDR1 MNHEY, CDR2 SMNVEV (reference sequence). The trim removed 0 bases at V and 3 bases at J, leaving 4 bases unmatched. Here the CDR3 DNA reads TGTGCCAGCAGTTTATCGGCGGGGACAGGGGGCTACGAGCAGTACTTC. Translated: CASSLSAGTGGYEQYF.

This clone was observed a few times. The V and J genes are TRBV18 and TRBJ2-3; D may match TRBD1 or TRBD2 (6 bases each). The length of the CDR3 is 16 residues. The V end was cut by 6 bases, the J end by 4 bases, with 20 bases between. Per germline, CDR1 KGHSH and CDR2 LQKENI. The DNA for the CDR3 is TGTGCCAGCTCCCCCCTTTGGGGCGGGACATCAGATACGCAGTATTTT. Its protein is CASSPLWGGTSDTQYF. Based on the CDR3 plus reference TRBV18 and TRBJ2-3, the full variable domain is NAGVMQNPRHLVRRRGQEARLRCSPMKGHSHVYWYRQLPEEGLKFMVYLQKENIIDESGMPKERFSAEFPKEGPSILRIQQVVRGDSAAYFCASSPLWGGTSDTQYFGPGTRLTVL.

The gene calls are TRBV29-1 and TRBJ2-1; 12 bases map to TRBD2. The CDR3 consists of 17 residues. The trim removed 0 bases at V and 1 base at J, leaving 4 bases unmatched. Germline V lookup: CDR1 SQVTM, CDR2 ANQGSEA. The CDR3 DNA is TGCAGCGTTGAAGACACTAGCGGGAGGTGGTCCTACAATGAGCAGTTCTTC. As protein: CSVEDTSGRWSYNEQFF.

This chain joins TRBV5-1 and TRBJ2-1; the match to TRBD1 covers 9 bases. CDR3 size: 15 residues. Germline CDR1 SGHRS, CDR2 YFSETQ. V lost 0 bases, J lost 9 bases, and 7 bases stayed unmatched. In DNA, the CDR3 is TGCGCCAGCAGCTTGGCCGGGACAGGGATCGGTGAGCAGTTCTTC. It specifies CASSLAGTGIGEQFF.

V and J are TRBV6-1 and TRBJ1-1; D is possibly TRBD1 (5 bases). The CDR3 runs 14 residues. CDR1 is MNHNS and CDR2 is SASEGT in the germline V gene. The V end lost 3 bases, the J end lost 2 bases, and 10 bases lay between the germline ends. CDR3: CASSEATVNTEAFF. In nucleotides, the CDR3 is TGTGCCAGCAGTGAGGCGACAGTAAACACTGAAGCTTTCTTT.

The rearrangement uses TRBV12-5 and TRBJ2-7; 8 positions match TRBD2. V lost 2 bases, J lost 7 bases, and 19 bases stayed unmatched. Germline CDR1 and CDR2: LGHNT and FRNRAP. CDR3 length equals 18 residues. CDR3 sequence (DNA): TGTGCTAGTGGTTTGCGACTATCCAAGAGGGACCGGGGGGGAGAGCAGTACTTC. Its translation: CASGLRLSKRDRGGEQYF.

This clone has just one count. The V gene is TRBV4-1, the J gene TRBJ2-7; 7 bases agree with TRBD2. CDR1 and CDR2 (germline): MGHRA, YSYEKL. The CDR3 sequence is 14 residues long. V was pared by 1 base and J by 1 base, with 1 base of the junction left unmatched. CDR3 bases: TGCGCCAGCAGCCAAGGGACTAGATCCTACGAGCAGTACTTC. It encodes CASSQGTRSYEQYF.

This clone was seen once. The sample contains more than one DNA sequence encoding this CDR3. The gene calls are TRBV5-1 and TRBJ2-3; D uncertain. V shed 0 bases and J shed 0 bases, with 8 bases lying between them. The germline V gene encodes CDR1 SGHRS and CDR2 YFSETQ. There are 15 residues in the CDR3. The CDR3 DNA follows: TGCGCCAGCAGCTTGGACGGAACCAGCACAGATACGCAGTATTTT. Its translation: CASSLDGTSTDTQYF.